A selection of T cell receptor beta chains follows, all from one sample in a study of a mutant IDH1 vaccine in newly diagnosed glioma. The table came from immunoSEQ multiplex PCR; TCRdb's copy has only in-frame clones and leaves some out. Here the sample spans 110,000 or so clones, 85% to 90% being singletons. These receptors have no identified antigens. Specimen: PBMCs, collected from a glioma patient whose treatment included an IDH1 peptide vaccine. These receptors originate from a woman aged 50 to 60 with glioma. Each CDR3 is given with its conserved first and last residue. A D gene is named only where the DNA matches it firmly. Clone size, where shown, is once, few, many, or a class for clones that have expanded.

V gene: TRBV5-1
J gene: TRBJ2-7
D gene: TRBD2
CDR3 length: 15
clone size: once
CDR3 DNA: TGCGCCAGCAGCTTTGGTACTAGCGGGGCCTACGAGCAGTACTTC
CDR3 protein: CASSFGTSGAYEQYF

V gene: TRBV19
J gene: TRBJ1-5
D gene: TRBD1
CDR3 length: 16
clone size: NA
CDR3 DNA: TGTGCCAGTAGTGCCGCGGACAGGCCCAGCAATCAGCCCCAGCATTTT
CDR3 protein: CASSAADRPSNQPQHF

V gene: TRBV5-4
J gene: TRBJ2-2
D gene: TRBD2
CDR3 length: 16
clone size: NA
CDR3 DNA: TGTGCCAGCAGCCCACTAGCGGGAGGGACCCCCGGGGAGCTGTTTTTT
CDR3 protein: CASSPLAGGTPGELFF

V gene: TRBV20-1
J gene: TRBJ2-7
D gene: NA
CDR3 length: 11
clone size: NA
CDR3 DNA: TGCAGTGCAGCGGACTCCTACGAGCAGTACTTC
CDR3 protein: CSAADSYEQYF

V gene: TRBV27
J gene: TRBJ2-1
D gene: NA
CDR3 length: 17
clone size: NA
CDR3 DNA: TGTGCCAGCAGTTTATCGAAGCAGGCCGGCTCCTACAATGAGCAGTTCTTC
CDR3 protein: CASSLSKQAGSYNEQFF

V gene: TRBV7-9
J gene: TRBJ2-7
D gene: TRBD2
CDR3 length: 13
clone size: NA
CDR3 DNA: TGTGCCAGCAGCTTCGGCGGGGGTTACGAGCAGTACTTC
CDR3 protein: CASSFGGGYEQYF

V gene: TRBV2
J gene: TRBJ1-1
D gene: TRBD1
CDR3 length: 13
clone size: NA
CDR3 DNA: TGTGCCAGCAACGCCGACAGGGGGGCTGAAGCTTTCTTT
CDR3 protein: CASNADRGAEAFF

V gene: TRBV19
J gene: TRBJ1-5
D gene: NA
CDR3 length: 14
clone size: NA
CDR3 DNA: TGTGCCAGTAGTATAGGTTCAGCTCATCAGCCCCAGCATTTT
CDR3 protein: CASSIGSAHQPQHF

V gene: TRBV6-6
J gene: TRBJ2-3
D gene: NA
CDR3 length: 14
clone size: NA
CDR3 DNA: TGTGCCAGCAGTTACTCGATTTCACAAGATACGCAGTATTTT
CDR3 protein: CASSYSISQDTQYF

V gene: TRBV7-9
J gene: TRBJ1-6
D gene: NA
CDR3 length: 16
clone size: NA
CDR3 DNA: TGTGCCAGCAGCCCAGGGACACGGACGTGGAATTCACCCCTCCACTTT
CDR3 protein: CASSPGTRTWNSPLHF

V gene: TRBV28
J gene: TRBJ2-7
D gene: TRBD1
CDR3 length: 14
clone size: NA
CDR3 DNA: TGTGCCAGCAGTACCGGGACAGGGTACTACGAGCAGTACTTC
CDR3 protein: CASSTGTGYYEQYF

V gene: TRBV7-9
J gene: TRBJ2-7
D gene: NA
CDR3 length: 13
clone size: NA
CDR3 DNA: TGTGCCAGCAGCTCATCGACAGCCTACGAGCAGTACTTC
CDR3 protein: CASSSSTAYEQYF

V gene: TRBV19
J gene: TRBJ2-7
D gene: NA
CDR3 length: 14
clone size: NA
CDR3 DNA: TGTGCCAGAAACCCCCCCTTTTTGAGCTACGAGCAGTACTTC
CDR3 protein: CARNPPFLSYEQYF